The present T cell receptor (beta chain) was sequenced within a study of blood T cell repertoires in COVID-19. Study overall: Samples came from the United States, Italy and Spain, spanning acute and convalescent COVID-19. Nucleic acid was either cDNA or gDNA, and it came from T cells, B-cell-depleted T cells, or PBMCs.

How the authors handled the data: Nucleated cell counts were estimated from reference gene primer amplification. The table came from immunoSEQ multiplex PCR; TCRdb's copy has only in-frame clones and leaves some out. V and J calls and clone size follow that table, whereas D and trimming were derived from the DNA. The profile covers around 100,000 clones, with roughly 81% appearing a single time and 2.1% taken by the ten largest. Germline V gene lookup returns CDR1 MDHEN and CDR2 SYDVKM. This CDR3 is built from 12 residues. Trimming pared 1 base from V and 6 bases from J, leaving 6 bases between. Sequenced: peripheral blood. This clonotype was obtained from a human donor in a cohort sampled during active COVID-19. The chain uses TRBV28 and TRBJ1-1; weak D call: TRBD1 (6 bases). In DNA, the CDR3 is TGTGCCAGCAGTTTATACAGGGCTGAAGCTTTCTTT. Translation: CASSLYRAEAFF.